This is a list of T cell receptor beta chains from one sample in a study of blood T cell repertoires in COVID-19. Clones were read by immunoSEQ multiplex PCR, and TCRdb kept only the in-frame ones, dropping some. The sample records around 160,000 clones, 84% being singletons. The source material was PBMCs or T cells enriched from blood (not recorded which). These TCRs come from a woman aged 45-60 years who had been exposed to COVID-19. Both conserved end residues are part of each CDR3.

v_gene: TRBV7-9
j_gene: TRBJ1-4
CDR3aa: CASSGNRARNEKLFF

v_gene: TRBV12-3/TRBV12-4
j_gene: TRBJ2-7
CDR3aa: CASSLIGAREQYF

v_gene: TRBV6-4
j_gene: TRBJ2-3
CDR3aa: CASSGPSGSADTQYF

v_gene: TRBV30
j_gene: TRBJ2-5
CDR3aa: CAWSVPTALTRGETQYF

v_gene: TRBV6-5
j_gene: TRBJ1-4
CDR3aa: CASSPGTGKEKLFF

v_gene: TRBV3-1/TRBV3-2
j_gene: TRBJ1-1
CDR3aa: CASSQRDRGLITTEAFF

v_gene: TRBV6-2/TRBV6-3
j_gene: TRBJ1-3
CDR3aa: CASSFGLNSGNTIYF

v_gene: TRBV5-6
j_gene: TRBJ2-5
CDR3aa: CASSLGGMPETQYF

v_gene: TRBV9
j_gene: TRBJ2-7
CDR3aa: CASSSGQGADEQYF

v_gene: TRBV27
j_gene: TRBJ2-1
CDR3aa: CASSPGTAYNEQFF

v_gene: TRBV6-5
j_gene: TRBJ2-1
CDR3aa: CASSSQYNEQFF

v_gene: TRBV4-1
j_gene: TRBJ2-5
CDR3aa: CASSQDNRAFQETQYF

v_gene: TRBV18
j_gene: TRBJ1-2
CDR3aa: CASSPPGQGFGGYTF

v_gene: TRBV5-8
j_gene: TRBJ2-3
CDR3aa: CASSLGRLAGVSDTQYF

v_gene: TRBV6-1
j_gene: TRBJ1-6
CDR3aa: CASSEAFNSPLHF

v_gene: TRBV6-2/TRBV6-3
j_gene: TRBJ1-1
CDR3aa: CASSYTPTGIHREAFF

v_gene: TRBV18
j_gene: TRBJ2-4
CDR3aa: CASSPLTGGNIQYF

v_gene: TRBV7-2
j_gene: TRBJ2-2
CDR3aa: CASSDRTGVTGELFF

v_gene: TRBV13
j_gene: TRBJ1-1
CDR3aa: CASSPSMTGRWGEAFF

v_gene: TRBV14
j_gene: TRBJ2-3
CDR3aa: CASSQFKGHTDTQYF

v_gene: TRBV7-9
j_gene: TRBJ2-1
CDR3aa: CASRPISGGRYNEQFF

v_gene: TRBV5-1
j_gene: TRBJ2-3
CDR3aa: CASSGAVAADTQYF

v_gene: TRBV12-3/TRBV12-4
j_gene: TRBJ1-1
CDR3aa: CASSWGVDTEAFF

v_gene: TRBV3-1/TRBV3-2
j_gene: TRBJ2-2
CDR3aa: CASSPSTGGPNTGELFF

v_gene: TRBV14
j_gene: TRBJ1-6
CDR3aa: CASSQDPLSGWNSPLHF

v_gene: TRBV6-2/TRBV6-3
j_gene: TRBJ1-2
CDR3aa: CASSSPGQGGWSYGYTF

v_gene: TRBV18
j_gene: TRBJ2-7
CDR3aa: CASSPGLATYEQYF

v_gene: TRBV4-3
j_gene: TRBJ2-1
CDR3aa: CASSQERGTSYNEQFF

v_gene: TRBV7-9
j_gene: TRBJ1-2
CDR3aa: CASSPENHGYTF

v_gene: TRBV19
j_gene: TRBJ2-1
CDR3aa: CASSDAGVGEQFF

v_gene: TRBV7-2
j_gene: TRBJ1-5
CDR3aa: CASSGTGPQPQHF

v_gene: TRBV7-9
j_gene: TRBJ2-5
CDR3aa: CASSLFPRVIETQYF

v_gene: TRBV14
j_gene: TRBJ2-7
CDR3aa: CASSPGGRQYF

v_gene: TRBV9
j_gene: TRBJ1-1
CDR3aa: CASSVKGATEAFF

v_gene: TRBV3-1/TRBV3-2
j_gene: TRBJ2-1
CDR3aa: CASSPEETGWQFF

v_gene: TRBV19
j_gene: TRBJ2-7
CDR3aa: CASSPLGGGKYEQYF

v_gene: TRBV7-9
j_gene: TRBJ2-4
CDR3aa: CASSFPGTGEGNIQYF

v_gene: TRBV5-6
j_gene: TRBJ2-2
CDR3aa: CASTPRPGWTGELFF

v_gene: TRBV30
j_gene: TRBJ1-3
CDR3aa: CAWSVGQGGNTIYF

v_gene: TRBV7-9
j_gene: TRBJ2-2
CDR3aa: CASSSPAGVAGELFF

v_gene: TRBV2
j_gene: TRBJ2-1
CDR3aa: CASSEGGGRFWNEQFF

v_gene: TRBV19
j_gene: TRBJ1-1
CDR3aa: CASTLAGGTEAFF

v_gene: TRBV5-1
j_gene: TRBJ2-2
CDR3aa: CASSLGQGAQVGELFF

v_gene: TRBV30
j_gene: TRBJ2-1
CDR3aa: CAWDGVGVGGEQFF

v_gene: TRBV2
j_gene: TRBJ1-4
CDR3aa: CASRYDRLPHEKLFF